The source of this T cell receptor (beta chain) is a study of sequential checkpoint blockade in melanoma. Measured with immunoSEQ multiplex PCR; TCRdb has only the in-frame clones, and not every one. The sample has about 3,300 clones; 24% are singletons. A remark on this clone: The antigen is unknown.

General study findings and limits: Mutational load did not correlate with tumor T-cell fraction or clonality.

This CDR3 has 16 residues. The germline V gene has CDR1 SGHDN and CDR2 FVKESK. J lost 5 bases, V lost 4 bases, and 11 bases had no gene match. Treatment defined: randomized to nivolumab then ipilimumab (arm A) or the reverse (arm B). The sample here was tumor tissue (inferred from file names), taken from a patient given nivolumab and ipilimumab in sequence. The sequence derives from a human donor with melanoma. The chain carries TRBV14 and TRBJ1-2, with 9 bases matching TRBD1. CDR3 in amino acids: CASSPSFGTGRYGYTF. The CDR3 bases are TGTGCCAGCAGCCCATCCTTCGGGACAGGGCGGTATGGCTACACCTTC.